This is a list of T cell receptor beta chains from one sample in a study of PD-L1 blockade in urothelial cancer. Method: immunoSEQ multiplex PCR; TCRdb's copy keeps in-frame clones and lacks some. The top ten hold 15% to 19% of the sample, which has 45,000 to 60,000 clones, 85% seen once. This sample comprised PBMCs, obtained around atezolizumab (anti-PD-L1) treatment. All receptors come from a man between 65 and 85 years old with urothelial cancer. CDR3s include the opening cysteine and the closing phenylalanine or tryptophan. The D gene is left open where the match is weak. Only part of the rows carry a size: once, few, many, or a class if the clone is expanded.

V	size	D	J	DNA	CDR3
TRBV5-1	NA	TRBD1	TRBJ1-2	TGCGCCAGCAGCTTGACCCAACTCGGACAGGGTGGTTCGTCGGGCTACACCTTC	CASSLTQLGQGGSSGYTF
TRBV5-1	few	TRBD2	TRBJ2-2	TGCGCCAGCAGCTTGGAGGGACTAGCAGTGGGGGAGCTGTTTTTT	CASSLEGLAVGELFF
TRBV6-1	NA	TRBD2	TRBJ2-7	TGTGCCAGCATCCCACCCGGGACTAGGGAAGGCGAGCAGTACTTC	CASIPPGTREGEQYF
TRBV30	NA	NA	TRBJ1-3	TGTGCCTGGAGGGCCTCAGGGTTCCCTGGAAACACCATATATTTT	CAWRASGFPGNTIYF
TRBV5-5	NA	TRBD1	TRBJ2-1	TGTGCCAGCAGCCCTCCGGGACAGGGAAATGAGCAGTTCTTC	CASSPPGQGNEQFF
TRBV6-4	NA	NA	TRBJ2-7	TGTGCCAGCAGTGGGTCGGAGAGCTCCTACGAGCAGTACTTC	CASSGSESSYEQYF
TRBV10-1	NA	NA	TRBJ1-3	TGCGCCAGCAGTGTTGCGGCGGAGGGAAACACCATATATTTT	CASSVAAEGNTIYF
TRBV19	NA	NA	TRBJ1-4	TGTGCCAGTAGTATTTCAAGTCGCAGGTTTAATGAAAAACTGTTTTTT	CASSISSRRFNEKLFF
TRBV5-1	once	NA	TRBJ1-1	TGCGCCAGCAGCTTGGGATCCCAGGGCACTGAAGCTTTCTTT	CASSLGSQGTEAFF
TRBV28	NA	NA	TRBJ2-7	TGTGCCAGCAGTTTTAGCCCATCCTACGAGCAGTACTTC	CASSFSPSYEQYF
TRBV27	NA	TRBD2	TRBJ2-7	TGTGCCAGCGGGGGGAGCGGGAGGGCCCGGGAGCAGTACTTC	CASGGSGRAREQYF
TRBV7-3	NA	NA	TRBJ2-3	TGTGCCAGCAGCCCTTACCGGGGCACAGATACGCAGTATTTT	CASSPYRGTDTQYF
TRBV18	once	NA	TRBJ2-4	TGTGCCAGCTCACCACCGGGGACTGCGGGAAACATTCAGTACTTC	CASSPPGTAGNIQYF
TRBV13	NA	TRBD1	TRBJ2-7	TGTGCCAGCAGCTTAGGCCTTCGTGGACAGGGCGCCTCCTACGAGCAGTACTTC	CASSLGLRGQGASYEQYF
TRBV27	NA	TRBD1	TRBJ1-2	TGTGCCAGCAGACTTCTTTCTGGACAGGACACGTCATATGGCTACACCTTC	CASRLLSGQDTSYGYTF
TRBV5-1	NA	NA	TRBJ1-1	TGCGCCAGCATCCGACAGGCCGACACTGAAGCTTTCTTT	CASIRQADTEAFF
TRBV6-4	NA	TRBD2	TRBJ2-1	TGTGCCAGCAGTGAGGCGGGAGGGCCTTATGAGCAGTTCTTC	CASSEAGGPYEQFF
TRBV19	NA	NA	TRBJ1-4	TGTGCCAGTAGTATTGGAGGGGAGGAAGGTGAAAAACTGTTTTTT	CASSIGGEEGEKLFF
TRBV19	NA	NA	TRBJ2-2	TGTGCCAGTAGTTCGAGTCAAGCCCCCGGGGAGCTGTTTTTT	CASSSSQAPGELFF
TRBV5-1	NA	NA	TRBJ1-1	TGCGCCAGCAGCGACCAGGTCCGGGGGATGAACACTGAAGCTTTCTTT	CASSDQVRGMNTEAFF
TRBV6-1	NA	TRBD1	TRBJ2-3	TGTGCCAGCAGTGATTTCTCGACAGGGAAAGGCAGATACGCGTATTTT	CASSDFSTGKGRYAYF
TRBV7-9	NA	NA	TRBJ1-2	TGTGCCAGCAGCCCTAGTGCACTCCATGGTGGCTACACCTTC	CASSPSALHGGYTF
TRBV4-1	NA	NA	TRBJ2-7	TGCGCCAGCAGCCAAGATAGGGGGTTCTACGAGCAGTACTTC	CASSQDRGFYEQYF
TRBV7-8	NA	NA	TRBJ1-1	TGTGCCAGCAGCTTAACAACAGGGAACACTGAAGCTTTCTTT	CASSLTTGNTEAFF
TRBV5-6	NA	NA	TRBJ1-2	TGTGCCAGCAGATTACAGGGTACTTATGGCTACACCTTC	CASRLQGTYGYTF
TRBV7-8	NA	NA	TRBJ1-1	TGTGCCAGCAGCCAAGCGGGGAGGGGCACTGAAGCTTTCTTT	CASSQAGRGTEAFF
TRBV5-1	once	TRBD1	TRBJ2-3	TGCGCCAGCAGCGGGACAGCGTCGCGCAGATACGCGTATTTT	CASSGTASRRYAYF
TRBV2	NA	NA	TRBJ2-7	TGTGCCAGCAGTGATGCGGGGTTTCGCTACGAGCAGTACTTC	CASSDAGFRYEQYF
TRBV25-1	NA	NA	TRBJ2-5	TGTGCCAGCAGTGGACCTTTGTCCGGGGTACAAGAGACCCAGTACTTC	CASSGPLSGVQETQYF
TRBV18	NA	NA	TRBJ2-3	TGTGCCAGCTCACCTACTACTAGATCCGCAGCCGGAGATACGCAGTATTTT	CASSPTTRSAAGDTQYF
TRBV5-4	NA	TRBD1	TRBJ1-1	TGTGCCAGCAGCTTGGGGGGACAGGGTGTCACTGAAGCTTTCTTT	CASSLGGQGVTEAFF
TRBV10-3	NA	TRBD2	TRBJ2-7	TGTGCCATCAGTGAGCAGGGACTAGCGGGAGGGGGCGAGCAGTACTTC	CAISEQGLAGGGEQYF
TRBV21-1	NA	NA	TRBJ2-1	TGTGCCAGCGTTCGAACTAGCGGGAGGCCACAGGAGCAGTTCTTC	CASVRTSGRPQEQFF
TRBV6-6	once	NA	TRBJ2-5	TGTGCCAGCAGCCCCGGACTTCGAGAGACCCAGTACTTC	CASSPGLRETQYF
TRBV5-8	NA	TRBD2	TRBJ2-1	TGTGCCAGCAGCTTGGAAGGGAGGGGTTACAATGAGCAGTTCTTC	CASSLEGRGYNEQFF
TRBV7-3	NA	NA	TRBJ1-1	TGTGCCAGCAGCTCCGGGGAGAACACTGAAGCTTTCTTT	CASSSGENTEAFF
TRBV30	NA	NA	TRBJ2-1	TGTGCCTGGAAGAGTACGGACAATGAGCAGTTCTTC	CAWKSTDNEQFF
TRBV7-8	NA	TRBD2	TRBJ2-7	TGTGCCAGCAGCTTCCTCCGGCGGGGCGGGAGGGCCCAAGGGGAGCAGTACTTC	CASSFLRRGGRAQGEQYF
TRBV15	NA	TRBD2	TRBJ2-1	TGTGCCACCAGCAGAGGGCCGCGGGGGAGCTCCTACAATGAGCAGTTCTTC	CATSRGPRGSSYNEQFF
TRBV5-1	few	NA	TRBJ1-2	TGCGCCAGCAGGACAGGTGCCTATGGCTACACCTTC	CASRTGAYGYTF
TRBV18	NA	NA	TRBJ1-1	TGTGCCAGCTCACCAAGGCTCACAGGGCAGGACACTGAAGCTTTCTTT	CASSPRLTGQDTEAFF
TRBV7-2	NA	TRBD1	TRBJ1-1	TGTGCCAGCAGCGGACGACAGGGGAACACTGAAGCTTTCTTT	CASSGRQGNTEAFF
TRBV10-3	NA	TRBD1	TRBJ1-2	TGTGCCATCGGGACAGGGGATGGCTACACCTTC	CAIGTGDGYTF
TRBV6-1	NA	TRBD2	TRBJ2-1	TGTGCCAGCATGCTAGCGGGACTAAACAATGAGCAGTTCTTC	CASMLAGLNNEQFF
TRBV5-4	NA	NA	TRBJ2-7	TGTGCCAGCAGCTTACCAGGGCCATCCTACGAGCAGTACTTC	CASSLPGPSYEQYF
TRBV18	once	NA	TRBJ2-7	TGTGCCAGCTCACCTTCTCCTTCTACCTACGAGCAGTACTTC	CASSPSPSTYEQYF
TRBV29-1	NA	NA	TRBJ1-1	TGCAGCGTTGAAGGGGGGGATAGTGGGGGTACTGAAGCTTTCTTT	CSVEGGDSGGTEAFF
TRBV27	NA	NA	TRBJ1-2	TGTGCCAGCAGTCCCCGGACAGCTCATGGCTACACCTTC	CASSPRTAHGYTF
TRBV2	NA	TRBD2	TRBJ2-2	TGTGCCAGCAGTGAGGTTAGCGGGAGGTACACCGGGGAGCTGTTTTTT	CASSEVSGRYTGELFF
TRBV2	NA	NA	TRBJ2-7	TGTGCCAGCAGCTACTCCTACGAGCAGTACTTC	CASSYSYEQYF
TRBV28	NA	TRBD1	TRBJ1-4	TGTGCCAGCAGTTCCGGACAGGGTGAAAAACTGTTTTTT	CASSSGQGEKLFF
TRBV4-2	few	NA	TRBJ1-3	TGTGCCAGCAGCCAAGATACATCTGGAAACACCATATATTTT	CASSQDTSGNTIYF
TRBV29-1	once	NA	TRBJ1-2	TGCAGCGTTGACCAGGGGAGAGGGAACTATGGCTACACCTTC	CSVDQGRGNYGYTF
TRBV29-1	NA	NA	TRBJ1-4	TGCAGCGTTGGAAGAGTAAATGAAAAACTGTTTTTT	CSVGRVNEKLFF
TRBV6-1	NA	TRBD1	TRBJ1-1	TGTGCCAGCAGTCTACAGGGGGCGGTGGACACTGAAGCTTTCTTT	CASSLQGAVDTEAFF
TRBV9	NA	NA	TRBJ1-1	TGTGCCAGCAGTCCCTCGGGACAACCTAACACTGAAGCTTTCTTT	CASSPSGQPNTEAFF